This T cell receptor beta chain was profiled in a study of blood T cell repertoires in COVID-19. Clones were sequenced by immunoSEQ multiplex PCR, and TCRdb holds only the in-frame ones, with some missing. The sample contains roughly 14,000 clones, around 86% of which appear only once. This clone showed up just once. Sequenced input: peripheral blood. The sequence derives from a human donor in a cohort sampled during active COVID-19.

The CDR3 protein is CASSPPVSYEQYF. In DNA, the CDR3 is TGTGCCAGCTCACCACCCGTATCCTACGAGCAGTACTTC. This rearrangement joins TRBV18 to TRBJ2-7; D ambiguous. V gave up 0 bases and J gave up 1 base, with 4 bases separating them. The CDR3 runs 13 residues. Germline V CDR1 and CDR2: KGHSH, LQKENI.